These 19 T cell receptor beta chains were sequenced from one sample in a study of blood T cell repertoires in COVID-19. Measured with immunoSEQ multiplex PCR; TCRdb has only the in-frame clones, and not every one. The sample carries about 140,000 clones, around 86% recorded once. The sequencing sample was made of peripheral blood. The receptors derive from an elderly woman with acute or convalescent COVID-19.

The rearrangement joins TRBV6-1 to TRBJ1-2; D may be TRBD1 (5 bases). V gave up 2 bases and J gave up 4 bases, with 8 bases separating them. The CDR3 runs to 13 residues. Per the germline V gene, CDR1 is MNHNS and CDR2 is SASEGT. The CDR3 DNA reads TGTGCCAGCAGTGAATCAGGGATCTATGGCTACACCTTC. Translation: CASSESGIYGYTF.

This clone was seen once. The chain employs TRBV2 and TRBJ2-5; a weak D match, TRBD2 (6 bases). With 4 bases removed from V and 6 bases from J, the gap between germline ends came to 18 bases. This CDR3 has 15 amino acids. The germline gives CDR1 SNHLY, CDR2 FYNNEI. For the CDR3, the DNA is TGTGCCAGCAGTGTTGAGCGGAGAGGAGGGAAGACCCAGTACTTC. It translates to CASSVERRGGKTQYF. Full variable domain (remainder filled in from reference TRBV2 and TRBJ2-5): EPEVTQTPSHQVTQMGQEVILRCVPISNHLYFYWYRQILGQKVEFLVSFYNNEISEKSEIFDDQFSVERPDGSNFTLKIRSTKLEDSAMYFCASSVERRGGKTQYFGPGTRLLVL.

In the case of this clone: The sample carries other DNA sequences with the same CDR3. This chain links TRBV5-1 with TRBJ1-1; D is uncertain. V lost 1 base, J lost 2 bases, and 6 bases lay in between. Germline V gene sequence: CDR1 SGHRS, CDR2 YFSETQ. The CDR3 is 13 residues long. As DNA, the CDR3 is TGCGCCAGCAGCTTGCGGGGAAACACTGAAGCTTTCTTT. This gives the protein CASSLRGNTEAFF.

The genes are TRBV7-8 and TRBJ2-3; a weak D match, TRBD2 (5 bases). Deletions cut 5 bases from V and 3 bases from J, with 18 bases between. Germline CDR1 SGHVS, CDR2 FQNEAQ. The CDR3 sequence is 16 residues long. Written as DNA, the CDR3 is TGTGCCAGCAGCCCCTATGGGAGCGATATAACAGATACGCAGTATTTT. It codes for CASSPYGSDITDTQYF. Full variable domain (rest looked up from reference TRBV7-8 and TRBJ2-3): GAGVSQSPRYKVAKRGQDVALRCDPISGHVSLFWYQQALGQGPEFLTYFQNEAQLDKSGLPSDRFFAERPEGSVSTLKIQRTQQEDSAVYLCASSPYGSDITDTQYFGPGTRLTVL.

The genes are TRBV7-9 and TRBJ2-2; TRBD1 matches at 9 bases. The V and J ends lost 5 bases and 6 bases, in that order; junction bases with no gene match: 10. Germline CDR1 reads SEHNR; CDR2 reads FQNEAQ (reference sequence). This CDR3 is built from 16 residues. CDR3 sequence reads: CASSPPGTGWAGELFF. The CDR3 DNA follows: TGTGCCAGCAGCCCCCCCGGGACAGGGTGGGCCGGGGAGCTGTTTTTT.

The V call is TRBV28, the J call TRBJ1-1; the D gene is possibly TRBD1 (5 bases). The germline V gene encodes CDR1 MDHEN and CDR2 SYDVKM. V was cut by 6 bases and J by 0 bases, with 14 bases left in between. This CDR3 is built from 15 residues. The CDR3 here is CASSPRGRVNTEAFF. CDR3 DNA sequence: TGTGCCAGCAGCCCCCGGGGGAGGGTGAACACTGAAGCTTTCTTT. The whole variable domain, filled in from reference TRBV28 and TRBJ1-1, reads DVKVTQSSRYLVKRTGEKVFLECVQDMDHENMFWYRQDPGLGLRLIYFSYDVKMKEKGDIPEGYSVSREKKERFSLILESASTNQTSMYLCASSPRGRVNTEAFFGQGTRLTVV.

This clone was picked up a small number of times. The chain has TRBV5-4 and TRBJ2-2, with 8 bases that match TRBD1. The V gene's germline CDR1 is SGHNT and CDR2 YYREEE (reference sequence). This CDR3 is built from 18 residues. The V segment lost 4 bases and the J segment 2 bases; nucleotides outside the gene matches: 13. This CDR3 is CASSIRTGKGFNTGELFF. For the CDR3, the DNA is TGTGCCAGCAGCATTAGGACAGGGAAAGGGTTTAACACCGGGGAGCTGTTTTTT.

The chain has TRBV27 and TRBJ2-7, with a tentative D call TRBD1 (5 bases). Germline CDR1 and CDR2: MNHEY and SMNVEV (reference sequence). This CDR3 contains 17 residues. Trimming shortened V by 4 bases and J by 2 bases, and 21 bases separated the two germline ends. The CDR3 reads CASSSTRVNIYPYEQYF. The DNA of the CDR3 is TGTGCCAGCAGTTCTACCAGGGTCAATATTTACCCCTACGAGCAGTACTTC.

The rearrangement joins TRBV12-5 to TRBJ2-1, with 8 bases aligning to TRBD2. Germline values: CDR1 LGHNT, CDR2 FRNRAP. The CDR3 contains 15 residues. Trimming took 3 bases from V and 2 from J; bases not matched to a gene: 3. CDR3 DNA: TGTGCTAGTGGTTTTATTAGCGGGACCTACAATGAGCAGTTCTTC. Its protein is CASGFISGTYNEQFF.

This clone showed up just a few times. V is TRBV5-1 and J is TRBJ1-4; D call uncertain. Trimming pared 3 bases from V and 3 bases from J, leaving 30 bases between. This CDR3 contains 21 residues. In germline, CDR1 is SGHRS, CDR2 YFSETQ. The CDR3 nucleotides are TGCGCCAGCAGCTCACAACTTATGGGGAGGCCCAGGAGTAAGGCTAATGAAAAACTGTTTTTT. Protein product: CASSSQLMGRPRSKANEKLFF.

CDR3 residues: CASSLGAGGPGETQYF. In DNA, the CDR3 is TGTGCCAGCAGCCTCGGAGCGGGGGGGCCTGGGGAGACCCAGTACTTC. The V call is TRBV4-2, the J call TRBJ2-5, with 10 bases identical to TRBD2. Germline lookup yields CDR1 LGHNA and CDR2 YNFKEQ. V trimming: 4 bases; J trimming: 5 bases; junction bases outside the gene matches: 10. CDR3 length: 16 amino acids.

This rearrangement joins TRBV14 to TRBJ2-3; 9 nucleotides agree with TRBD2. CDR3 length: 18 amino acids. Germline CDR1 and CDR2: SGHDN and FVKESK. V was pared by 5 bases and J by 0 bases, with 12 bases of the junction left unmatched. In nucleotides, the CDR3 is TGTGCCAGCAGCTTACCCACCGGGACTAGCCGAAGCACAGATACGCAGTATTTT. As protein: CASSLPTGTSRSTDTQYF.

The V gene is TRBV2, the J gene TRBJ2-1, with 11 bases matching TRBD2. Germline V gives CDR1 SNHLY, CDR2 FYNNEI. With 5 bases clipped from V and 5 bases from J, the junction kept 5 bases outside the gene matches. The CDR3 has 15 residues. For the CDR3, the DNA is TGTGCCAGCAGTCGTAGCGGGAGGGACAACAATGAGCAGTTCTTC. It yields the protein CASSRSGRDNNEQFF.

This clone has more than one count but fewer than ten. The CDR3 sequence: CASSVGQGIEKLFF. The CDR3 nucleotides read TGTGCCAGCAGTGTAGGGCAGGGAATCGAAAAACTGTTTTTT. The V call is TRBV2, the J call TRBJ1-4; D may be TRBD1 (5 bases). The length of the CDR3 is 14 residues. Trimming took off 4 bases at V and 8 bases at J, with 14 bases between the two ends. The germline CDR1 and CDR2 sequences are SNHLY and FYNNEI.

This chain links TRBV5-1 with TRBJ1-1; 7 nucleotides align to TRBD1. The V gene's germline CDR1 is SGHRS and CDR2 YFSETQ. The ends lost 3 bases at V and 3 bases at J; junction bases unmatched: 5. The CDR3 loop spans 14 amino acids. The CDR3 DNA is TGCGCCAGCAGCTCCGGACAGGTAGACACTGAAGCTTTCTTT. This codes for CASSSGQVDTEAFF.

The rearrangement joins TRBV27 to TRBJ1-6; TRBD1 matches at 8 bases. Germline V gene sequence: CDR1 MNHEY, CDR2 SMNVEV (reference sequence). The CDR3 has 15 residues. J was trimmed by 11 bases and V by 5 bases; bases with no gene match: 11. Here the CDR3 DNA reads TGTGCCAGCAGTGCATGGCAGGGGGCGATTACACCCCTCCACTTT. It codes for CASSAWQGAITPLHF.

This clone has only a few counts. The CDR3 is CASSSGTSGRDYNEQFF. The CDR3 DNA reads as TGTGCCAGCAGTTCTGGGACTAGCGGGAGAGACTACAATGAGCAGTTCTTC. The gene calls are TRBV2 and TRBJ2-1; TRBD2 aligns across 14 bases. Germline loops: CDR1 SNHLY, CDR2 FYNNEI. The CDR3 runs to 17 residues. Germline trimming cut 5 bases from V and 3 bases from J; bases unmatched to any gene: 6.

The V gene is TRBV5-1, the J gene TRBJ1-1, with a weak D call TRBD1 (5 bases). The CDR3 is made up of 13 amino acids. Germline lookup yields CDR1 SGHRS and CDR2 YFSETQ. The ends were cut back, 3 bases at V and 3 bases at J, with 9 bases in the middle. The CDR3 DNA reads as TGCGCCAGCAGCTGGGAACAGGACACTGAAGCTTTCTTT. Its translation: CASSWEQDTEAFF.

The chain employs TRBV2 and TRBJ1-4; D unresolved. Trimming stripped 7 bases from V and 4 bases from J, with 16 bases between. Germline V gene lookup returns CDR1 SNHLY and CDR2 FYNNEI. The CDR3 consists of 15 residues. The CDR3 here is CASNLHPDYNEKLFF. CDR3 nucleotides: TGTGCCAGCAACCTCCATCCTGACTATAATGAAAAACTGTTTTTT.